The 28 T cell receptor beta chains reported below all come from one sample, sequenced in a study of vaccination and CD4 T cells after COVID-19. Regarding treatment: approximately 11-day PBMC culture with coronavirus spike peptide pools or control peptides (ViraFEST assay). An Oncomine TCR Beta short-read assay was used to sequence the DNA from cultured CD4+ T cells. TCRdb reanalysed the PCR reads using MiXCR and keeps one entry per CDR3 protein. The table records 14,000 or so distinct CDR3 sequences, roughly 31% of them present only once. Their antigen targets remain unknown. The sequencing sample was made of cultured CD4+ T cells from blood. The receptors derive from a human donor with COVID-19.

CDR3 DNA: TGCAGTGCTAGGCAGGGGCACTACACTGAAGCTTTCTTT. Its translation is CSARQGHYTEAFF. The chain is built from TRBV20-1 and TRBJ1-1; TRBD1 might be the D (6 bases). In germline, CDR1 is DFQATT, CDR2 SNEGSKA (reference sequence). The CDR3 contains 13 residues. The V end was cut by 3 bases, the J end by 3 bases, with 11 bases between.

This clonotype was seen more than once but under ten times. The chain employs TRBV2 and TRBJ2-1; D uncertain. Deletions cut 4 bases from V and 5 bases from J, with 3 bases between. Germline lookup yields CDR1 SNHLY and CDR2 FYNNEI. The CDR3 is made up of 11 amino acids. CDR3 amino acids: CASSVHNEQFF. The CDR3 nucleotides read TGTGCCAGCAGTGTTCACAATGAGCAGTTCTTC. The full variable domain, with the rest looked up from reference TRBV2 and TRBJ2-1, is EPEVTQTPSHQVTQMGQEVILRCVPISNHLYFYWYRQILGQKVEFLVSFYNNEISEKSEIFDDQFSVERPDGSNFTLKIRSTKLEDSAMYFCASSVHNEQFFGPGTRLTVL.

This clonotype was observed a handful of times. The chain links TRBV28 to TRBJ1-2; 10 nucleotides align to TRBD1. V shed 6 bases, J shed 4 bases, and the junction held 8 bases outside the gene matches. The CDR3 contains 15 residues. Germline CDR1 and CDR2: MDHEN and SYDVKM. CDR3 DNA sequence: TGTGCCAGCAGACGAAGGGGACAGGGGAGCTATGGCTACACCTTC. Its protein product is CASRRRGQGSYGYTF.

V usage is TRBV20-1 and J usage is TRBJ1-2; 7 bases are shared with TRBD1. The CDR3 has 14 amino acids. V was pared by 0 bases and J by 6 bases, with 7 bases of the junction left unmatched. Germline CDR1 and CDR2: DFQATT and SNEGSKA (reference sequence). The CDR3 loop is CSAREDRFVHGYTF. The CDR3 DNA reads TGCAGTGCTAGAGAGGACAGGTTTGTGCATGGCTACACCTTC.

The V call is TRBV7-3, the J call TRBJ2-7, with D tentatively TRBD2 (5 bases). The CDR3 loop spans 14 amino acids. Trimming took off 3 bases at V and 2 bases at J, with 11 bases between the two ends. CDR1 SGHTA and CDR2 FQGTGA come from the germline V gene. The CDR3 nucleotides are TGTGCCAGCAGCTTGGAGGTGTCCCCCTACGAGCAGTACTTC. This encodes CASSLEVSPYEQYF.

The table lists this clonotype with a few counts. The chain uses TRBV11-2 and TRBJ2-5; TRBD1 agrees at 12 bases. Germline CDR1 and CDR2: SGHAT and FQNNGV. The CDR3 sequence is 18 residues long. Trimming at V came to 4 bases and at J to 0 bases, leaving 9 bases not matched to a gene. CDR3 DNA sequence: TGTGCCAGCAGCTCCGGGACAGGGGGCCCGACTTACCAAGAGACCCAGTACTTC. It codes for CASSSGTGGPTYQETQYF. The full variable domain, in which reference TRBV11-2 and TRBJ2-5 provide the parts outside the CDR3, is EAGVAQSPRYKIIEKRQSVAFWCNPISGHATLYWYQQILGQGPKLLIQFQNNGVVDDSQLPKDRFSAERLKGVDSTLKIQPAKLEDSAVYLCASSSGTGGPTYQETQYFGPGTRLLVL.

This clonotype was counted only a few times. The gene calls are TRBV10-3 and TRBJ2-2, with TRBD1 matching 12 bases. CDR3 length: 17 residues. The germline V gene has CDR1 ENHRY and CDR2 SYGVKD. Trimming took 8 bases from V and 8 from J; bases not matched to a gene: 15. CDR3 protein: CAIRPSPGQGALGELFF. The CDR3 DNA follows: TGTGCCATCCGACCATCCCCGGGACAGGGGGCATTGGGGGAGCTGTTTTTT.

The genes are TRBV2 and TRBJ2-5; D tentatively fits TRBD1 or TRBD2 (6 bases each). Germline CDR1 reads SNHLY; CDR2 reads FYNNEI. This CDR3 region has 12 residues. V was shortened by 4 bases and J by 6 bases, with 9 bases between the two germline ends. The CDR3 bases are TGTGCCAGCAGTGTAGGGGGGCAGACCCAGTACTTC. It translates to CASSVGGQTQYF.

This clonotype was observed a handful of times. The chain combines TRBV20-1 with TRBJ2-2; 9 bases align to TRBD2. The CDR3 spans 14 residues. The junction had 8 bases not matched to a gene; V was cut back by 5 bases and J by 7 bases. Germline CDR1 reads DFQATT; CDR2 reads SNEGSKA (reference sequence). CDR3 nucleotide sequence: TGCAGTGCTGAGCGGGGGGCCATACTCGGGGAGCTGTTTTTT. Amino acids: CSAERGAILGELFF.

The sample holds one count of this clonotype. V gene TRBV9 combines with J gene TRBJ1-3, with D perhaps TRBD1 (5 bases). Trimming left V 4 bases short and J 3 bases short, with 20 bases between. Germline CDR1 is SGDLS and CDR2 is YYNGEE. The CDR3 sequence is 17 residues long. The CDR3 reads CASSPRVSPGLGNTIYF. The CDR3 DNA is TGTGCCAGCAGCCCCCGAGTCTCCCCGGGGCTTGGAAACACCATATATTTT.

This chain uses TRBV28 with TRBJ1-2; D is undetermined. The V end was cut by 2 bases, the J end by 4 bases, with 8 bases between. Germline CDR1 is MDHEN and CDR2 is SYDVKM. The CDR3 spans 13 residues. The CDR3 region is CASSLGQLYGYTF. The CDR3 bases are TGTGCCAGCAGTTTAGGGCAGCTCTATGGCTACACCTTC.

The chain carries TRBV6-2 or TRBV6-3 and TRBJ2-5; 9 nucleotides line up with TRBD1. The germline gives CDR1 MNHEY, CDR2 SVGEGT. J gave up 6 bases and V 4 bases, and 6 bases lay outside the gene matches. The length of the CDR3 is 14 residues. The CDR3 spells CASSFGQGPQTQYF. The CDR3 bases are TGTGCCAGCAGTTTCGGACAGGGGCCACAGACCCAGTACTTC.

The chain uses TRBV19 and TRBJ1-2, with 9 bases identical to TRBD1. Germline V gene lookup returns CDR1 LNHDA and CDR2 SQIVND (reference sequence). After removal of 8 bases from V and 5 bases from J, the junction contained 12 bases not matched to a gene. CDR3 length: 15 residues. DNA of the CDR3: TGTGCCAGTGGGACAGGGATTGGGAGTGGGTATGGCTACACCTTC. Residues: CASGTGIGSGYGYTF.

The chain joins TRBV7-6 to TRBJ2-7, with 9 bases aligning to TRBD1. Germline V gives CDR1 SGHVS, CDR2 FNYEAQ. This CDR3 contains 14 residues. The J segment lost 4 bases and the V segment lost 5 bases, leaving 6 bases of the junction unmatched. The CDR3 sequence: CASSPRTGVYEQYF. The CDR3 DNA sequence: TGTGCCAGCAGCCCAAGGACAGGGGTGTACGAGCAGTACTTC.

This sequence joins TRBV27 and TRBJ2-2; D uncertain. CDR1 is MNHEY and CDR2 is SMNVEV in the germline V gene (reference sequence). CDR3 size: 13 residues. V lost 6 bases and J lost 2, with 7 bases in between. CDR3 loop: CASRKINTGELFF. The CDR3 nucleotides read TGTGCCAGCAGGAAAATAAACACCGGGGAGCTGTTTTTT.

The chain links TRBV19 to TRBJ1-6; no clear D. V lost 7 bases and J lost 6, with 16 bases in between. This CDR3 comprises 15 residues. The germline CDR1 and CDR2 sequences are LNHDA and SQIVND (reference sequence). CDR3 bases: TGTGCCAGTAAAGAACAGCCGGCCCTTAATTCACCCCTCCACTTT. Its protein product is CASKEQPALNSPLHF.

The rearrangement links TRBV7-9 to TRBJ1-2, with unresolved D. CDR1 is SEHNR and CDR2 is FQNEAQ in the germline V gene (reference sequence). The CDR3 runs 15 residues. V lost 2 bases, J lost 5 bases, and 15 bases lay in between. In DNA, the CDR3 is TGTGCCAGCAGCTTAAGTATTTCGGCAGGATATGGCTACACCTTC. Amino acids: CASSLSISAGYGYTF.

This chain connects TRBV24-1 to TRBJ2-3; D remains ambiguous. Germline lookup yields CDR1 KGHDR and CDR2 SFDVKD. The V end lost 2 bases, the J end lost 0 bases, and 8 bases lay between the germline ends. This CDR3 comprises 15 residues. The CDR3 loop is CATSDSGISTDTQYF. The CDR3 DNA follows: TGTGCCACCAGTGATTCGGGCATTAGCACAGATACGCAGTATTTT.

The chain uses TRBV7-8 and TRBJ2-5; 8 positions agree with TRBD1. This CDR3 has 14 amino acids. The trim removed 3 bases at V and 5 bases at J, leaving 5 bases unmatched. Germline V CDR1 and CDR2: SGHVS, FQNEAQ. This CDR3 reads CASSFPGDRETQYF. CDR3 in DNA: TGTGCCAGCAGCTTCCCAGGGGACAGGGAGACCCAGTACTTC.

The J gene is TRBJ1-6, the V gene TRBV28; TRBD1 aligns across 7 bases. Germline CDR1 reads MDHEN; CDR2 reads SYDVKM. The CDR3 is 14 amino acids. Trimming removed 10 bases from V and 10 bases from J; junction bases left unmatched: 13. In DNA form, the CDR3 reads TGTGCCACTAAGACAGGGCTCGTGATATCACCCCTCCACTTT. Translating gives CATKTGLVISPLHF.

J is TRBJ1-2 and V is TRBV15; weak D call: TRBD1 (6 bases). Germline V gene data show CDR1 as LNHNV and CDR2 as YYDKDF (reference sequence). V lost 5 bases and J lost 4, with 11 bases in between. This CDR3 has 13 residues. CDR3 residues: CATSFTGSYGYTF. The CDR3 DNA is TGTGCCACCAGCTTCACAGGGAGCTATGGCTACACCTTC.

This clonotype has only a few counts. This chain joins TRBV7-9 and TRBJ2-7; a possible D gene is TRBD2 (5 bases). Germline V gives CDR1 SEHNR, CDR2 FQNEAQ (reference sequence). Trimming shortened V by 1 base and J by 2 bases, and 9 bases separated the two germline ends. The CDR3 covers 14 residues. CDR3 region: CASSLGEPPYEQYF. CDR3 nucleotides: TGTGCCAGCAGCTTAGGGGAGCCACCCTACGAGCAGTACTTC.

Relative to its sample, this clonotype is medium-sized. V and J are TRBV24-1 and TRBJ1-2; possibly TRBD1 for D (6 bases). The CDR3 covers 13 residues. Trimming removed 4 bases at V and 4 bases at J, with 9 bases between. Germline V gene lookup returns CDR1 KGHDR and CDR2 SFDVKD. This CDR3 is CATSEVGGYGYTF. CDR3 DNA: TGTGCCACCAGTGAAGTAGGGGGCTATGGCTACACCTTC.

This sequence joins TRBV9 and TRBJ2-2; D uncertain. Germline lookup yields CDR1 SGDLS and CDR2 YYNGEE. V gave up 3 bases and J gave up 4 bases, with 16 bases separating them. This CDR3 region has 16 residues. The CDR3 DNA sequence: TGTGCCAGCAGCGCGAAGGGTGTGGGCGGCACCGGGGAGCTGTTTTTT. Protein product: CASSAKGVGGTGELFF.

This clonotype has only a few counts. The chain employs TRBV6-1 and TRBJ2-3; TRBD2 aligns across 12 bases. The ends lost 3 bases at V and 7 bases at J; junction bases unmatched: 2. Germline V CDR1 and CDR2: MNHNS, SASEGT. The length of the CDR3 is 14 residues. CDR3 amino acids: CASSETSGGNTQYF. CDR3 coding DNA: TGTGCCAGCAGTGAGACTAGCGGGGGCAATACGCAGTATTTT.

This clonotype has just a few counts. The chain joins TRBV11-2 to TRBJ1-2; tentatively, D is TRBD1 (5 bases). The CDR3 has 16 amino acids. The germline CDR1 and CDR2 sequences are SGHAT and FQNNGV. V gave up 6 bases and J gave up 0 bases, with 17 bases separating them. The CDR3: CASRRDVGRSNYGYTF. In nucleotides, the CDR3 is TGTGCCAGCAGACGAGACGTGGGACGGTCTAACTATGGCTACACCTTC.

This clonotype was counted only a few times. This sequence joins TRBV6-1 and TRBJ2-3, with D tentatively TRBD1 (5 bases). The V gene's germline CDR1 is MNHNS and CDR2 SASEGT. The CDR3 is made up of 16 amino acids. Trimming took 1 base from V and 2 from J, leaving 13 bases between them. Here the CDR3 reads CASSEGGKGATDTQYF. The CDR3 bases are TGTGCCAGCAGTGAAGGGGGAAAAGGGGCCACAGATACGCAGTATTTT.

This clonotype has more than one count but fewer than ten. The chain uses TRBV19 and TRBJ1-5, with D perhaps matching TRBD1 (5 bases). Deletions cut 6 bases from V and 2 bases from J, with 8 bases between. CDR1 and CDR2 from the germline V gene are LNHDA and SQIVND (reference sequence). The CDR3 consists of 13 residues. For the CDR3, the DNA is TGTGCCAGTAGCCAGGGAGGCAATCAGCCCCAGCATTTT. Translation: CASSQGGNQPQHF.